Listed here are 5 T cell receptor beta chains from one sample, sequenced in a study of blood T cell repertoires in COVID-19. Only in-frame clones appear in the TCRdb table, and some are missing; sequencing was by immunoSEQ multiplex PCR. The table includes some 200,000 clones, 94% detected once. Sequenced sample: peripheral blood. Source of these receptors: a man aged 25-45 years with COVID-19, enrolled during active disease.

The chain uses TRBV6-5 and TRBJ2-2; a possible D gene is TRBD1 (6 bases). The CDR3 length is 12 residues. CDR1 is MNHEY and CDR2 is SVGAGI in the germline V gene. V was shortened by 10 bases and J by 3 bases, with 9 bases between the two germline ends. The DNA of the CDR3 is TGTGCCACTCGGACAGACACCGGGGAGCTGTTTTTT. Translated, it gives CATRTDTGELFF.

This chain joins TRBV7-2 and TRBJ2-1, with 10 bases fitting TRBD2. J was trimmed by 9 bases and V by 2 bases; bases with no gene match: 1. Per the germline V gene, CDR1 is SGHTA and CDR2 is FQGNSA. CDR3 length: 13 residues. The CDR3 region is CASSLSGGGEQFF. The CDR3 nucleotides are TGTGCCAGCAGCTTAAGCGGGGGGGGTGAGCAGTTCTTC. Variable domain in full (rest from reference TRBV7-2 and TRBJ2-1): GAGVSQSPSNKVTEKGKDVELRCDPISGHTALYWYRQSLGQGLEFLIYFQGNSAPDKSGLPSDRFSAERTGGSVSTLTIQRTQQEDSAVYLCASSLSGGGEQFFGPGTRLTVL.

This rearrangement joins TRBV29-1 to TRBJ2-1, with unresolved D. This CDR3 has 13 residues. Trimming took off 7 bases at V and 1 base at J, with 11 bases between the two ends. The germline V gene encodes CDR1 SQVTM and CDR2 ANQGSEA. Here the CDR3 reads CSARLPSYNEQFF. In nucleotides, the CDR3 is TGCAGCGCCCGACTCCCATCCTACAATGAGCAGTTCTTC.

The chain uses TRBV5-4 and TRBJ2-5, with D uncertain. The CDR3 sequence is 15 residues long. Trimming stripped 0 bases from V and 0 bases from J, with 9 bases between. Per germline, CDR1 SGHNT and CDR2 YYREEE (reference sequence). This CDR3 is CASSLGQSYQETQYF. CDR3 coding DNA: TGTGCCAGCAGCTTGGGACAATCGTACCAAGAGACCCAGTACTTC.

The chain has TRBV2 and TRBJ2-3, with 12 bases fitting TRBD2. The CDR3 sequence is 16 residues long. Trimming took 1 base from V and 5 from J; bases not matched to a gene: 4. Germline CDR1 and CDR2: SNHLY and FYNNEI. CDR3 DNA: TGTGCCAGCAGTGAAGAGAAACTAGCGGGGGGAGATACGCAGTATTTT. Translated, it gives CASSEEKLAGGDTQYF.